This entry is about one TCR beta chain. This entry comes from a study of T cell responses to AZD1222 COVID-19 vaccine. This CDR3 contains 14 residues. Looked up from germline, CDR1 is MDHEN and CDR2 is SYDVKM. The trim removed 7 bases at V and 4 bases at J, leaving 7 bases unmatched. Clones were sequenced by immunoSEQ multiplex PCR, and TCRdb holds only the in-frame ones, with some missing. This repertoire shows some 160,000 clones, 88% found once; its top ten account for 5.5%. The TCR was taken from an adult in good health. This sample comprised peripheral blood, obtained on day 0 of AZD1222 vaccination. The V and J genes are TRBV28 and TRBJ2-7, with TRBD1 matching 10 bases. CDR3 nucleotide sequence: TGTGCCAGCACCTCGGGACAGGGGAAATACGAGCAGTACTTC. Its protein is CASTSGQGKYEQYF.